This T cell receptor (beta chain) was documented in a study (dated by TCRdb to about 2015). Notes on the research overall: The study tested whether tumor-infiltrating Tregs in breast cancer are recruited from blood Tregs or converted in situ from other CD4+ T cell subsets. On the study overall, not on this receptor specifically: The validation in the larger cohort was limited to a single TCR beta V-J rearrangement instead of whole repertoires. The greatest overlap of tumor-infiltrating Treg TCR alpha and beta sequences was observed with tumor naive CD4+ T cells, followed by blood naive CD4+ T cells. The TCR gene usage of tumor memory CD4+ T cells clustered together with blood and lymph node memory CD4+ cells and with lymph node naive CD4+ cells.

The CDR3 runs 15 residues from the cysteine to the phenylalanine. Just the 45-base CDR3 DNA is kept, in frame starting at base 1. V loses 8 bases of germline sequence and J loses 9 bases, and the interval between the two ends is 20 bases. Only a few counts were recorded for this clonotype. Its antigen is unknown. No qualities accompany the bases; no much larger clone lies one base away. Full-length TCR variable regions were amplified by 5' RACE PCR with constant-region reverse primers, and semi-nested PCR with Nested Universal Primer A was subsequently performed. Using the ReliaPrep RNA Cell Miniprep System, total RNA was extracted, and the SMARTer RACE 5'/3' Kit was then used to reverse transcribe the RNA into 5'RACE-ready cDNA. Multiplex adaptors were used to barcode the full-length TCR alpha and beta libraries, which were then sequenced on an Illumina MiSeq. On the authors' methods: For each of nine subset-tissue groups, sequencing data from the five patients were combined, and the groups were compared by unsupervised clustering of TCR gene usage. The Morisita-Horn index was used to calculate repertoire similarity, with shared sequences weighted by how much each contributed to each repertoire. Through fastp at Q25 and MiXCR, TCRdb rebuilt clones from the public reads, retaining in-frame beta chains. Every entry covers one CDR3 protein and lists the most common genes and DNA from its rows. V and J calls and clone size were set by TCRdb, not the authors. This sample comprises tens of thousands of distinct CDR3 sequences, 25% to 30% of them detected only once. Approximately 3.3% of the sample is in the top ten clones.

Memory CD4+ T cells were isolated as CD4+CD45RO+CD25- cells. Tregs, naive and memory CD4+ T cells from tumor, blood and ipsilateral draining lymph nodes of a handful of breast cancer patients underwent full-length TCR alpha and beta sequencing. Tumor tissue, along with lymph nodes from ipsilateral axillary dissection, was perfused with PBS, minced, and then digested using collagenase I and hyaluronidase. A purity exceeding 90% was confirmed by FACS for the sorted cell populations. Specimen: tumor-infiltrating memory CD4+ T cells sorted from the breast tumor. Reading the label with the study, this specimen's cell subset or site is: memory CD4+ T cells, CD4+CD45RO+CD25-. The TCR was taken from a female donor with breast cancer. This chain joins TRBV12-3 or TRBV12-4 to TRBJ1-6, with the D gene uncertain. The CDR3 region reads CASAIDPNNISPLHF. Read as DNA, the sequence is TGTGCCAGCGCTATCGATCCCAATAATATTTCACCCCTCCACTTT.